These 27 T cell receptor beta chains were all obtained from the same sample, sequenced in a study of T cell repertoires in cytomegalovirus infection. Each CDR3 protein gets one entry after TCRdb re-called the reads with MiXCR. The repertoire consists of a few hundred thousand distinct CDR3 sequences, with more than 8% occurring once and the leading ten covering roughly 4%. The sequencing sample was made of PBMCs. The receptors were sampled from a human donor in good health (CMV status not recorded). Some clones in this sample may be carry-over from other donors' samples.

The table lists this clonotype with many counts. The chain recombines TRBV27 with TRBJ1-5, with D possibly matching TRBD1 (5 bases). Trimming took 6 bases from V and 3 from J, leaving 15 bases between them. Germline loops: CDR1 MNHEY, CDR2 SMNVEV (reference sequence). The CDR3 has 15 amino acids. The CDR3 spells CASRPSGAFNQPQHF. The CDR3, as DNA: TGTGCCAGCAGACCCTCCGGGGCCTTCAATCAGCCCCAGCATTTT.

This clonotype was seen repeatedly, ten times or more. V and J are TRBV27 and TRBJ2-7; 8 positions match TRBD1. The CDR3 runs to 19 residues. Germline V gene lookup returns CDR1 MNHEY and CDR2 SMNVEV (reference sequence). The J segment lost 0 bases and the V segment lost 11 bases, leaving 24 bases of the junction unmatched. CDR3 in DNA: TGTGCCGGCGATCTCAGGGGGCGCAAACTGGTGACGAGCTCCTACGAGCAGTACTTC. This encodes CAGDLRGRKLVTSSYEQYF.

This clonotype showed up just a few times. This chain joins TRBV6-5 and TRBJ1-1; D ambiguous. V was clipped by 6 bases and J by 2 bases, with 13 bases between them. Germline loops: CDR1 MNHEY, CDR2 SVGAGI. This CDR3 comprises 14 residues. Here the CDR3 DNA reads TGTGCCAGCAGACCTAACTCGGGAAACACTGAAGCTTTCTTT. Protein sequence: CASRPNSGNTEAFF.

Remarks on this clonotype: Since a much larger clone is just one base distant, this may be a read error. This chain joins TRBV11-2 and TRBJ2-1, with 7 bases matching TRBD2. Germline CDR1 reads SGHAT; CDR2 reads FQNNGV. The junction had 10 bases not matched to a gene; V was cut back by 1 base and J by 7 bases. The CDR3 has 16 amino acids. In DNA, the CDR3 is TGTGCCAGCAGCTTAGTAGGACTAGTGGGAGTGAATGAGCAGTTCTTC. This translates into CASSLVGLVGVNEQFF.

This clonotype occurred a few times. J is TRBJ1-3 and V is TRBV29-1; no definite D call. V lost 5 bases and J lost 4, with 15 bases in between. The CDR3 extends over 14 amino acids. Germline values: CDR1 SQVTM, CDR2 ANQGSEA. The DNA for the CDR3 is TGCAGCGTTCTGGTTATCGGGTTCGGAAACACCATATATTTT. This encodes CSVLVIGFGNTIYF.

The V and J genes are TRBV2 and TRBJ2-2, with TRBD1 matching 7 bases. The J segment lost 5 bases and the V segment lost 4 bases, leaving 4 bases of the junction unmatched. CDR1 is SNHLY and CDR2 is FYNNEI in the germline V gene. The CDR3 length is 14 residues. The CDR3 spells CASSGTRGTGELFF. The CDR3 coding sequence is TGTGCCAGCAGTGGAACCAGGGGGACCGGGGAGCTGTTTTTT. The whole variable domain, remainder taken from reference TRBV2 and TRBJ2-2, is EPEVTQTPSHQVTQMGQEVILRCVPISNHLYFYWYRQILGQKVEFLVSFYNNEISEKSEIFDDQFSVERPDGSNFTLKIRSTKLEDSAMYFCASSGTRGTGELFFGEGSRLTVL.

This clonotype was observed many times. The chain employs TRBV12-3 or TRBV12-4 and TRBJ2-7, with TRBD2 matching 9 bases. With V trimmed by 4 bases and J by 4 bases, 14 bases remained unmatched. This CDR3 is built from 17 residues. The CDR3 here is CASSSPPPGLASYEQYF. In nucleotides, the CDR3 is TGTGCCAGCAGTTCGCCCCCGCCGGGACTAGCCTCTTACGAGCAGTACTTC.

The rearrangement joins TRBV6-2 or TRBV6-3 to TRBJ1-2; D ambiguous. The CDR3 has 11 residues. Per the germline V gene, CDR1 is MNHEY and CDR2 is SVGEGT. The V gene lost 2 bases and the J gene lost 4 bases, with 2 bases spanning the gap. The CDR3 loop reads CASSYIYGYTF. The CDR3 DNA reads TGTGCCAGCAGTTACATCTATGGCTACACCTTC.

This clonotype came up a few times. The V call is TRBV14, the J call TRBJ1-1; D gene uncertain. Germline assignment: CDR1 SGHDN and CDR2 FVKESK. Deletions cut 5 bases from V and 5 bases from J, with 15 bases between. CDR3 size: 14 residues. Here the CDR3 reads CASSYGSKGTEAFF. CDR3 nucleotides: TGTGCCAGCAGCTATGGGTCAAAAGGGACTGAAGCTTTCTTT.

The genes are TRBV28 and TRBJ2-3; 10 nucleotides line up with TRBD1. The ends lost 5 bases at V and 4 bases at J; junction bases unmatched: 9. CDR3 length equals 16 residues. CDR1 is MDHEN, CDR2 SYDVKM, per germline. CDR3 protein: CASSIPGQGLSDTQYF. The CDR3 bases are TGTGCCAGCAGTATCCCGGGACAGGGGTTATCAGATACGCAGTATTTT.

CDR3 in DNA: TGTGCCAGCAGCGAAAGGAGGGACAGGTCGTTCAATGAGCAGTTCTTC. This codes for CASSERRDRSFNEQFF. This chain links TRBV7-8 with TRBJ2-1; TRBD1 agrees at 8 bases. This CDR3 spans 16 amino acids. Trimming took 5 bases from V and 6 from J; bases not matched to a gene: 12. Germline V lookup: CDR1 SGHVS, CDR2 FQNEAQ.

Ten or more counts support this clonotype. The chain recombines TRBV7-2 with TRBJ1-4, with D possibly matching TRBD1 (5 bases). Germline lookup yields CDR1 SGHTA and CDR2 FQGNSA. Trimming pared 1 base from V and 7 bases from J, leaving 10 bases between. The CDR3 is 14 residues long. CDR3 DNA: TGTGCCAGCAGCTTAGACGGGGCTGGTGAAAAACTGTTTTTT. Its protein product is CASSLDGAGEKLFF.

CDR3 sequence reads: CASSQDITEAFF. CDR3 coding DNA: TGCGCCAGCAGCCAAGATATCACTGAAGCTTTCTTT. This sequence joins TRBV4-1 and TRBJ1-1; no reliable D call. In germline, CDR1 is MGHRA, CDR2 YSYEKL. CDR3 length: 12 residues. V lost 0 bases, J lost 4 bases, and 3 bases lay in between.

J is TRBJ1-6 and V is TRBV6-6; D not certain. Germline-derived CDR1 and CDR2 are MNHNY and SVGAGI (reference sequence). V dropped 6 bases and J dropped 7 bases, with 13 bases sitting between them. There are 14 residues in the CDR3. The CDR3 protein is CASSTRSSNSPLHF. CDR3 sequence (DNA): TGTGCCAGCAGCACTCGATCGTCAAATTCACCCCTCCACTTT.

The rearrangement uses TRBV12-3 or TRBV12-4 and TRBJ2-1; 7 bases are shared with TRBD1. The CDR3 is made up of 12 amino acids. The J segment lost 6 bases and the V segment lost 5 bases, leaving 1 base of the junction unmatched. CDR3 DNA sequence: TGTGCCAGCAGTAACAGGGGCAATGAGCAGTTCTTC. Translating gives CASSNRGNEQFF.

This clonotype occurred many times. The chain links TRBV7-8 to TRBJ2-1; maybe TRBD1 (6 bases). Germline V gene sequence: CDR1 SGHVS, CDR2 FQNEAQ. The CDR3 is 12 amino acids. V lost 5 bases and J lost 8, with 10 bases in between. CDR3 residues: CASSQGLHEQFF. The CDR3 DNA reads as TGTGCCAGCAGCCAGGGGCTCCATGAGCAGTTCTTC.

This clonotype was seen a few times. Written as DNA, the CDR3 is TGTGCCAGCCCTCCCCGGCGGGAGGAACAAGAGACCCAGTACTTC. It specifies CASPPRREEQETQYF. The J gene is TRBJ2-5, the V gene TRBV28; TRBD2 aligns across 8 bases. The germline gives CDR1 MDHEN, CDR2 SYDVKM. This CDR3 has 15 amino acids. V was pared by 8 bases and J by 2 bases, with 10 bases of the junction left unmatched.

This clonotype was seen more than once but under ten times. The chain recombines TRBV2 with TRBJ1-2, with D maybe TRBD1 (5 bases). Germline values: CDR1 SNHLY, CDR2 FYNNEI. This CDR3 spans 13 amino acids. V dropped 5 bases and J dropped 4 bases, with 11 bases sitting between them. This chain's CDR3 is CASSWDASYGYTF. In nucleotides, the CDR3 is TGTGCCAGCAGTTGGGACGCCTCCTATGGCTACACCTTC.

This clonotype was recorded at least ten times. The V gene is TRBV7-2, the J gene TRBJ2-3; D is ambiguous. Trimming removed 10 bases at V and 0 bases at J, with 17 bases between. This CDR3 region has 15 residues. Germline V gene sequence: CDR1 SGHTA, CDR2 FQGNSA. CDR3 coding DNA: TGTGCCACCCTCGGTTTAAGGGCAAGCACAGATACGCAGTATTTT. Translation: CATLGLRASTDTQYF.

This chain links TRBV6-5 with TRBJ1-2, with D possibly matching TRBD1 (6 bases). This CDR3 region has 16 residues. Trimming left V 0 bases short and J 7 bases short, with 18 bases between. Per germline, CDR1 MNHEY and CDR2 SVGAGI. The CDR3 is CASSYSGRGALGGYTF. The CDR3 bases are TGTGCCAGCAGTTACTCTGGCAGGGGCGCGCTCGGTGGCTACACCTTC.

This clonotype was detected a few times. The gene calls are TRBV5-1 and TRBJ1-6; 11 positions agree with TRBD1. The CDR3 extends over 16 amino acids. Germline V gene sequence: CDR1 SGHRS, CDR2 YFSETQ. With 4 bases clipped from V and 5 bases from J, the junction kept 5 bases outside the gene matches. The CDR3 region is CASSRTGGADNSPLHF. CDR3 coding DNA: TGCGCCAGCAGCCGGACAGGGGGCGCGGATAATTCACCCCTCCACTTT.

The chain recombines TRBV7-6 with TRBJ1-2; TRBD1 is a possible D gene (6 bases). V lost 4 bases and J lost 8, with 17 bases in between. The CDR3 length is 14 residues. Germline values: CDR1 SGHVS, CDR2 FNYEAQ. This CDR3 is CASSSIYEGDGYTF. CDR3 nucleotide sequence: TGTGCCAGCAGCTCCATTTATGAGGGGGACGGCTACACCTTC.

This clonotype has just a few counts. The V call is TRBV28, the J call TRBJ1-4, with no clear D. In germline, CDR1 is MDHEN, CDR2 SYDVKM. V gave up 5 bases and J gave up 7 bases, with 14 bases separating them. The CDR3 is made up of 14 amino acids. The CDR3 protein is CASSLASGGEKLFF. The CDR3 DNA reads as TGTGCCAGCAGTCTAGCCTCGGGAGGTGAAAAACTGTTTTTT.

This clonotype has ten or more counts. This sequence joins TRBV7-2 and TRBJ2-1; TRBD2 matches 8 bases. The CDR3 is 15 residues long. The ends lost 1 base at V and 6 bases at J; junction bases unmatched: 5. From germline, CDR1 is SGHTA and CDR2 FQGNSA. CDR3 DNA: TGTGCCAGCAGCTTAGGCCCTAGCGGGTTCAATGAGCAGTTCTTC. This sequence encodes CASSLGPSGFNEQFF.

This clonotype appeared a few times. The gene calls are TRBV11-1 and TRBJ2-3; TRBD2 might be the D (5 bases). The CDR3 is made up of 16 amino acids. Trimming removed 2 bases from V and 4 bases from J, with 16 bases in between. Per the germline V gene, CDR1 is SGHAT and CDR2 is FQDESV (reference sequence). CDR3 DNA: TGTGCCAGCAGCTTAATCCGGGAAGAGGTGTCAGATACGCAGTATTTT. Its protein product is CASSLIREEVSDTQYF.

This clonotype was observed a handful of times. This rearrangement joins TRBV6-5 to TRBJ1-1; D call uncertain. This CDR3 region has 14 residues. Between the trimmed V and J ends, which lost 0 bases and 1 base, there was a span of 6 bases. Germline loops: CDR1 MNHEY, CDR2 SVGAGI. The CDR3 region has the DNA TGTGCCAGCAGTTACTCAACGGGGAACACTGAAGCTTTCTTT. As protein: CASSYSTGNTEAFF.

The chain has TRBV6-6 and TRBJ2-5; no reliable D call. Trimming took off 0 bases at V and 5 bases at J, with 10 bases between the two ends. Looked up from germline, CDR1 is MNHNY and CDR2 is SVGAGI (reference sequence). The CDR3 covers 14 residues. Here the CDR3 reads CASSYSITSETQYF. The CDR3 DNA reads as TGTGCCAGCAGTTACTCAATTACATCGGAGACCCAGTACTTC.